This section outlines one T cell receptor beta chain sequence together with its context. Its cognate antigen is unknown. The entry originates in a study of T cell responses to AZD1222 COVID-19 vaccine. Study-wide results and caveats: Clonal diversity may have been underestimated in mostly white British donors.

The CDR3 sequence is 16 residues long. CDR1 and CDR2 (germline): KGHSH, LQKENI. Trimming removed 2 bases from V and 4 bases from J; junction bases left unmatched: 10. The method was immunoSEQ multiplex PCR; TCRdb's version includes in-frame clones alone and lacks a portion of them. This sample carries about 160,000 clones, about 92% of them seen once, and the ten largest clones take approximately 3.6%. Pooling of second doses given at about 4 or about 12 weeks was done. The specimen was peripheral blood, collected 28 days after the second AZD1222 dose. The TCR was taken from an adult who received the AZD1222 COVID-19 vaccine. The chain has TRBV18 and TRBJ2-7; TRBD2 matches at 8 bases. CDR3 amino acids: CASSPFDGRADYEQYF. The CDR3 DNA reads TGTGCCAGCTCACCATTCGACGGGAGGGCGGATTACGAGCAGTACTTC.